This TCR beta chain comes out of a study of cytomegalovirus exposure and HLA in healthy donors. Study observations and caveats: In a later analysis, the majority of CMV-associated beta chains seemingly showed HLA restriction. In a later analysis, HLA-associated beta chains showed higher expansion and lower generation probabilities than comparable chains.

This clone is a singleton in its sample. Its antigen is currently unknown. Germline lookup yields CDR1 SGHAT and CDR2 FQNNGV. V dropped 5 bases and J dropped 3; count of bases not matched to a gene: 12. This CDR3 spans 16 amino acids. Researchers ran the PCR with 60 Vbeta and 13 Jbeta primers. Only in-frame clones appear in the TCRdb table, and some are missing; sequencing was by immunoSEQ multiplex PCR. The repertoire holds about 200,000 clones, with just over 75% as singletons. The sequence was collected from a man between 18 and 29 years old in good health and CMV-seronegative. The sample was PBMCs. V is TRBV11-2 and J is TRBJ2-7, with 8 bases lining up with TRBD2. CDR3 in DNA: TGTGCCAGCAGCCAATTAGCGGGATCTGACAACTACGAGCAGTACTTC. Amino acids: CASSQLAGSDNYEQYF.